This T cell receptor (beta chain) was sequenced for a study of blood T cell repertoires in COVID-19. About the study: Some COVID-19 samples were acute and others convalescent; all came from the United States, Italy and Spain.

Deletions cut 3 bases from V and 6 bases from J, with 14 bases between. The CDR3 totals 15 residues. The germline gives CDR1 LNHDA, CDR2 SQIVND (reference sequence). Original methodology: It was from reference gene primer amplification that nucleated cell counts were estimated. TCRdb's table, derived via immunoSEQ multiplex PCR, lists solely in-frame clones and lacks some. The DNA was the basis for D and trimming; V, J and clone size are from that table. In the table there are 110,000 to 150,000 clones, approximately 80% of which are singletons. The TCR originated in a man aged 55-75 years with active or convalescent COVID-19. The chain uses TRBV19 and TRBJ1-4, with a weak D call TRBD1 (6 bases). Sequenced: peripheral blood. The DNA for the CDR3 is TGTGCCAGTAGTATTTCGTCGGCAGGGGATGAAAAACTGTTTTTT. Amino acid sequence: CASSISSAGDEKLFF.